This TCR beta chain is from a study of CD8 T cells in Susac syndrome. Background on the study: When blood was drawn, patients with Susac syndrome were on intravenous immunoglobulin alone, on corticosteroids, or therapy-naive.

The CDR3 sequence is 14 residues long. The ends lost 0 bases at V and 5 bases at J; junction bases unmatched: 3. Germline V CDR1 and CDR2: SGDLS, YYNGEE. Definite or probable Susac syndrome was diagnosed using recently defined diagnostic criteria. cDNA came from approximately 0.5 to 1 ug RNA primed by random hexamers. An immunoSEQ multiplex PCR generated amplified TCR beta CDR3 products spanning 54 Vbeta and 13 Jbeta. TCRdb analysed the immunoSEQ multiplex PCR reads with MiXCR anew, one entry per CDR3 protein. This table holds roughly 190,000 distinct CDR3 sequences, 95% found once. Sequenced input: CD8+ T cells from PBMCs. The receptor comes from a human donor with Susac syndrome. The rearrangement links TRBV9 to TRBJ2-5; 8 positions agree with TRBD2. The CDR3 spells CASSVGGGRETQYF. As DNA, the CDR3 is TGTGCCAGCAGCGTAGGTGGCGGGAGGGAGACCCAGTACTTC.